The clone carrying this TCR beta chain was seen more than once but under ten times. This entry is derived from a study of cytomegalovirus exposure and HLA in healthy donors. The PCR made use of 60 Vbeta and 13 Jbeta primers. Sequenced by immunoSEQ multiplex PCR; TCRdb stores in-frame clones only, minus some. The repertoire has hundreds of thousands of clones, approximately 82% of them found once; the top ten carry over 0.5%. Sequenced input: PBMCs. The origin of this receptor is a woman aged 40 to 50 in good health and CMV-seronegative.

The CDR3 sequence: CASLGNTEAFF. CDR3 DNA: TGTGCCAGCCTAGGGAACACTGAAGCTTTCTTT. V gene TRBV28 combines with J gene TRBJ1-1; D is undetermined. CDR1 and CDR2 from the germline V gene are MDHEN and SYDVKM. This CDR3 has 11 amino acids. V was cut by 8 bases and J by 1 base, with 5 bases left in between.